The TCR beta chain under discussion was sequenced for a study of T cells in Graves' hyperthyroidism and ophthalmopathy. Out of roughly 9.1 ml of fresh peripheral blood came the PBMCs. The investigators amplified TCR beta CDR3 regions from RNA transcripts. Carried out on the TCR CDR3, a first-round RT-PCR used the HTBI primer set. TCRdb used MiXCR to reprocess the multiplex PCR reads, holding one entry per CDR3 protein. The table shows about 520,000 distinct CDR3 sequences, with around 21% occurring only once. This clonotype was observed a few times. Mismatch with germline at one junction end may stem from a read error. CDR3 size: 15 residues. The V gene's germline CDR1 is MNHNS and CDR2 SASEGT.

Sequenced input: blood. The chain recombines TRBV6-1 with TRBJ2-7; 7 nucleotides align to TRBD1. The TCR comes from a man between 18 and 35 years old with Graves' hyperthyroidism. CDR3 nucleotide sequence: TGTGCCGGCAGTGAAGAGGAGGCAGGGGGCTACGAGCAGTACTTC. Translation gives CAGSEEEAGGYEQYF.